This T cell receptor beta chain derives from a study of blood T cells in healthy people across ages. Whole-study findings and limits: Diversity estimates from one million T cells were considered underestimates.

Next came a second PCR, run for about 7 to 11 cycles, which used a sample-barcoded 5' primer along with a J-beta primer mix. Using its own MiXCR run on the 5' RACE reads, TCRdb lists one record per CDR3 protein. The sample consists of about 800,000 distinct CDR3 sequences, less than 60% of them appearing once. The study drew donors from healthy Caucasian individuals in Russia aged about 6 to 95. Total RNA extraction produced at least 6 micrograms (per sample) for the study. With V trimmed by 7 bases and J by 5 bases, 7 bases remained unmatched. The CDR3 runs 13 residues. With respect to this clonotype: Its specificity is unknown. A read error may explain this, as a much larger clone is one base away.

The sample comprised blood. The gene calls are TRBV12-3 or TRBV12-4 and TRBJ2-7, with 8 bases aligning to TRBD2. This receptor was obtained from a man older than 75 in good health. The CDR3: CASIRSGNHEQYF. Written as DNA, the CDR3 is TGTGCCAGCATCCGTAGCGGGAACCACGAGCAGTACTTC.